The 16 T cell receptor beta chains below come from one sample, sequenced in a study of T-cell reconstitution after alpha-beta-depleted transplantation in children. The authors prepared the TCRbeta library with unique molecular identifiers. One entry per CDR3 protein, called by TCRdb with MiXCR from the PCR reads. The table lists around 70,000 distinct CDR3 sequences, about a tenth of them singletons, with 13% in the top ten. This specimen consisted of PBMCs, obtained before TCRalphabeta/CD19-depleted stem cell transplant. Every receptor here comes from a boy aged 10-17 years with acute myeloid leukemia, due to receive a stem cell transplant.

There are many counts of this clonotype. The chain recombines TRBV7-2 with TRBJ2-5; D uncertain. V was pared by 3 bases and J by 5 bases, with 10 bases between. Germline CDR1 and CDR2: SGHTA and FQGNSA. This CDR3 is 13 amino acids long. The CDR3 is CASSFGNRETQYF. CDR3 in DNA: TGTGCCAGCAGCTTTGGTAACCGGGAGACCCAGTACTTC.

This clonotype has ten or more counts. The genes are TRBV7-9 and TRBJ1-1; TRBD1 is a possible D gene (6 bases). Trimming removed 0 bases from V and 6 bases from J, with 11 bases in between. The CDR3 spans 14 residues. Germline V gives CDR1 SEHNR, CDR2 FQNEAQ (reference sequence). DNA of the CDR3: TGTGCCAGCAGCTTAGCGCAGGGGAGGGCTGAAGCTTTCTTT. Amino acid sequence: CASSLAQGRAEAFF.

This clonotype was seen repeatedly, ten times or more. In DNA, the CDR3 is TGTGCCAGCAGCCAAGAAGGGACAGCTACTATAGGGAGCTCCTACAATGAGCAGTTCTTC. It yields the protein CASSQEGTATIGSSYNEQFF. This chain uses TRBV3-1 with TRBJ2-1; 7 bases fit TRBD1. V was clipped by 0 bases and J by 0 bases; unmatched bases: 14. Germline V gene sequence: CDR1 LGHDT, CDR2 YNNKEL (reference sequence). The CDR3 length is 20 residues.

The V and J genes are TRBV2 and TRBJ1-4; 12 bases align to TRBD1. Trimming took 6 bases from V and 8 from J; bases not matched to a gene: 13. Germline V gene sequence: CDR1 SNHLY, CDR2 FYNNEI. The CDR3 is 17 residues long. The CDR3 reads CASRLYRDRGRQEKLFF. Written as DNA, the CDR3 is TGTGCCAGCAGATTATACCGGGACAGGGGGCGACAAGAAAAACTGTTTTTT. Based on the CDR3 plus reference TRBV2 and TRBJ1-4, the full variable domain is EPEVTQTPSHQVTQMGQEVILRCVPISNHLYFYWYRQILGQKVEFLVSFYNNEISEKSEIFDDQFSVERPDGSNFTLKIRSTKLEDSAMYFCASRLYRDRGRQEKLFFGSGTQLSVL.

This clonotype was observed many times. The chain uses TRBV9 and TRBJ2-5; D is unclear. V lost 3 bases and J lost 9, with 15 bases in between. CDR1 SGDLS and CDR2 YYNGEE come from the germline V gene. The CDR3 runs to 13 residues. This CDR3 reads CASSAFQDLPQYF. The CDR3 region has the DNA TGTGCCAGCAGCGCCTTTCAGGACCTCCCCCAGTACTTC.

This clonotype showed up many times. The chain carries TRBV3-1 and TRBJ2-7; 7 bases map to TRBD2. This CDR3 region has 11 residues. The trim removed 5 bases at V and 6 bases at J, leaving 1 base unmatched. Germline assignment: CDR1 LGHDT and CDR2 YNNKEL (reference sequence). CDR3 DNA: TGTGCCAGCAGCGGGAGGGGCGAGCAGTACGTC. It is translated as CASSGRGEQYV.

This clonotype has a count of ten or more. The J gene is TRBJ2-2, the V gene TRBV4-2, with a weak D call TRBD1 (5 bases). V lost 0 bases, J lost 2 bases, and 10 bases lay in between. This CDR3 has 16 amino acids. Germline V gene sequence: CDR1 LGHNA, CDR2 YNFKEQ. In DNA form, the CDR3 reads TGTGCCAGCAGCCAAGATCTGGGGCTCAACACCGGGGAGCTGTTTTTT. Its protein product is CASSQDLGLNTGELFF.

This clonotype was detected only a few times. DNA for the CDR3: TGTGCCAGTAGTCTACCTCCTACCAGTGCAACTAATGAAAAACTGTTTTTT. This translates into CASSLPPTSATNEKLFF. The V gene is TRBV19, the J gene TRBJ1-4; D is ambiguous. The length of the CDR3 is 17 residues. Germline loops: CDR1 LNHDA, CDR2 SQIVND (reference sequence). V was pared by 5 bases and J by 0 bases, with 16 bases between.

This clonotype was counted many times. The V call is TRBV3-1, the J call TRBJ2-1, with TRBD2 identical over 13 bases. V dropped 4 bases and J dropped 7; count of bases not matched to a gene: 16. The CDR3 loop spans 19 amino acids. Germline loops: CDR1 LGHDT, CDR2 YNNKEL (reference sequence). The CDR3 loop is CASSPRTGRSTSGRNEQFF. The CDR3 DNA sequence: TGTGCCAGCAGCCCTCGTACAGGGAGATCGACTAGCGGGAGGAATGAGCAGTTCTTC.

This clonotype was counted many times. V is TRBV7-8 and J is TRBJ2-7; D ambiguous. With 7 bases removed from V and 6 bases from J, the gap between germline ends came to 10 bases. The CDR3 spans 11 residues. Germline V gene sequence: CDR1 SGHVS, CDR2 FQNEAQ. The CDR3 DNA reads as TGTGCCAGCACCCTTTTGGGCGAGCAGTACTTC. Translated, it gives CASTLLGEQYF.

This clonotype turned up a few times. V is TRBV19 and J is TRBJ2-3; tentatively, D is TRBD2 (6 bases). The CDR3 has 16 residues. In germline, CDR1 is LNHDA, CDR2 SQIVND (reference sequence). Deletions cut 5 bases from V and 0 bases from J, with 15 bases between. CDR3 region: CASSASGRGSTDTQYF. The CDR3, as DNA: TGTGCCAGTAGTGCTTCGGGGCGGGGTAGCACAGATACGCAGTATTTT.

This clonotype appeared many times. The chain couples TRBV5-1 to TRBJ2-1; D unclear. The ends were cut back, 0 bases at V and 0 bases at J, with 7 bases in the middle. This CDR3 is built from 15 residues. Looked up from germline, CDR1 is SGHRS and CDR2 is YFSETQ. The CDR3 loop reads CASSLGESSYNEQFF. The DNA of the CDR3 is TGCGCCAGCAGCTTGGGAGAGAGCTCCTACAATGAGCAGTTCTTC.

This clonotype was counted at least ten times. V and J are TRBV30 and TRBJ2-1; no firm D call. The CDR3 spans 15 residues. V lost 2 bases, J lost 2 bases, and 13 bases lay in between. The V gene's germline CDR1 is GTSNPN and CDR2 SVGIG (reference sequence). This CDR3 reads CAWSNEQIPYNEQFF. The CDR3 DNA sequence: TGTGCCTGGAGTAACGAACAGATCCCCTACAATGAGCAGTTCTTC.

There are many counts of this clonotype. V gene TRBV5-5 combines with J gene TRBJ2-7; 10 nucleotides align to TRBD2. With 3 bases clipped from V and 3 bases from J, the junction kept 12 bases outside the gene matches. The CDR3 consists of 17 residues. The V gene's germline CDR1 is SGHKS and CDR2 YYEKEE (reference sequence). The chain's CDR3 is CASSSALLAGILYEQYF. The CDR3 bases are TGTGCCAGCAGCTCCGCGCTACTAGCGGGAATCCTCTACGAGCAGTACTTC.

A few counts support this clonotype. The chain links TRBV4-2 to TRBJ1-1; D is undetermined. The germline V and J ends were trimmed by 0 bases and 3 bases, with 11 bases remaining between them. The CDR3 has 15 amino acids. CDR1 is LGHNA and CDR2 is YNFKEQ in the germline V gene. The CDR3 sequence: CASSQEPFGDTEAFF. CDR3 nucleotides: TGTGCCAGCAGCCAAGAGCCCTTCGGGGACACTGAAGCTTTCTTT.

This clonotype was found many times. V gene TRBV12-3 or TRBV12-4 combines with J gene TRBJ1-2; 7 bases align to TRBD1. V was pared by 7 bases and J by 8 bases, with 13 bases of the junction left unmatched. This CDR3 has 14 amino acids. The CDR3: CASKNRGLSEGYTF. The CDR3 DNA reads TGTGCCAGCAAAAACAGGGGTTTATCGGAAGGCTACACCTTC.